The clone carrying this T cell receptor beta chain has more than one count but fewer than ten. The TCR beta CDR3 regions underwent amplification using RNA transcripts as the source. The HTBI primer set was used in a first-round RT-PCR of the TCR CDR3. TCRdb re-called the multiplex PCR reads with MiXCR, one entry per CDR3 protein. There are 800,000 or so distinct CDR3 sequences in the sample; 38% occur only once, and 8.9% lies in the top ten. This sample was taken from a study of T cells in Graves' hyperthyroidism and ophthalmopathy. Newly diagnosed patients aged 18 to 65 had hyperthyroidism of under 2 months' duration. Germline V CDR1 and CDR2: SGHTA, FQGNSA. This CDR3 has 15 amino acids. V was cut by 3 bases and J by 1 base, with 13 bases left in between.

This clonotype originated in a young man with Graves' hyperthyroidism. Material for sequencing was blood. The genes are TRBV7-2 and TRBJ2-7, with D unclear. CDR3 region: CASSFSPELSYEQYF. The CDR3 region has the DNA TGTGCCAGCAGCTTCTCCCCGGAGCTTTCCTACGAGCAGTACTTC.